These 23 T cell receptor beta chains came from one sample sequenced in a study of chemoradiotherapy in HPV16-positive cancers. Libraries were prepared by immunoSEQ multiplex PCR; TCRdb keeps only in-frame clonotypes and omits some of them. Among about 32,000 clones listed, nearly 90% were seen once. The sample here was blood, taken from a patient who underwent chemoradiotherapy. These TCRs come from a human donor with HPV-associated anogenital cancer.

The chain links TRBV10-3 to TRBJ2-7; no clear D. CDR3 length equals 14 residues. The germline V and J ends were trimmed by 3 bases and 6 bases, with 15 bases remaining between them. The V gene's germline CDR1 is ENHRY and CDR2 SYGVKD. This CDR3 reads CAISDSGSPSEQYF. In DNA, the CDR3 is TGTGCCATCAGTGATTCAGGCAGCCCGTCCGAGCAGTACTTC.

The rearrangement uses TRBV5-4 and TRBJ1-3; 10 bases map to TRBD1. Germline V lookup: CDR1 SGHNT, CDR2 YYREEE (reference sequence). J was trimmed by 3 bases and V by 3 bases; bases with no gene match: 9. The CDR3 extends over 17 amino acids. The DNA for the CDR3 is TGTGCCAGCAGCTCGGCAAGGACAGGGGGTAGTGGAAACACCATATATTTT. Residues: CASSSARTGGSGNTIYF.

The CDR3 sequence: CASSLAGTSGREQFF. The CDR3 DNA follows: TGTGCCAGCAGCTTAGCGGGGACTAGCGGGCGTGAGCAGTTCTTC. The gene calls are TRBV7-2 and TRBJ2-1; 12 nucleotides match TRBD2. From germline, CDR1 is SGHTA and CDR2 FQGNSA. The CDR3 covers 15 residues. The V and J ends lost 0 bases and 9 bases, in that order; junction bases with no gene match: 3.

V gene TRBV7-9 combines with J gene TRBJ1-1; 9 nucleotides align to TRBD1. The CDR3 sequence is 15 residues long. V trimming: 3 bases; J trimming: 5 bases; junction bases outside the gene matches: 7. CDR1 and CDR2 (germline): SEHNR, FQNEAQ (reference sequence). In nucleotides, the CDR3 is TGTGCCAGCAGCTTGGGACAGGGAGGATGGACTGAAGCTTTCTTT. Its protein product is CASSLGQGGWTEAFF.

The chain combines TRBV4-3 with TRBJ2-1; 11 bases align to TRBD2. J lost 8 bases, V lost 2 bases, and 11 bases had no gene match. The CDR3 is 17 amino acids. The germline CDR1 and CDR2 sequences are LGHNA and YSLEER. CDR3 in DNA: TGCGCCAGCAGCCAACTCGTGACTAGCGGGGTTTTCTATGAGCAGTTCTTC. Encoded protein: CASSQLVTSGVFYEQFF.

The chain has TRBV19 and TRBJ2-6; D is undetermined. Germline lookup yields CDR1 LNHDA and CDR2 SQIVND (reference sequence). The CDR3 has 14 amino acids. V was clipped by 6 bases and J by 0 bases, with 6 bases between them. The CDR3 DNA reads as TGTGCCAGTAGAAGGGACTCTGGGGCCAACGTCCTGACTTTC. Translating it yields CASRRDSGANVLTF. The variable domain in full, with the rest retrieved from reference TRBV19 and TRBJ2-6, is DGGITQSPKYLFRKEGQNVTLSCEQNLNHDAMYWYRQDPGQGLRLIYYSQIVNDFQKGDIAEGYSVSREKKESFPLTVTSAQKNPTAFYLCASRRDSGANVLTFGAGSRLTVL.

V is TRBV19 and J is TRBJ1-5; a possible D gene is TRBD1 (5 bases). This CDR3 is 12 amino acids long. V lost 4 bases and J lost 7, with 8 bases in between. Looked up from germline, CDR1 is LNHDA and CDR2 is SQIVND (reference sequence). The CDR3 bases are TGTGCCAGTAGTACAGGGAGGCAGCCCCAGCATTTT. Translated: CASSTGRQPQHF. Full variable domain (rest looked up from reference TRBV19 and TRBJ1-5): DGGITQSPKYLFRKEGQNVTLSCEQNLNHDAMYWYRQDPGQGLRLIYYSQIVNDFQKGDIAEGYSVSREKKESFPLTVTSAQKNPTAFYLCASSTGRQPQHFGDGTRLSIL.

J is TRBJ1-6 and V is TRBV6-5; D is possibly TRBD1 (6 bases). Germline loops: CDR1 MNHEY, CDR2 SVGAGI. V was clipped by 0 bases and J by 6 bases, with 12 bases between them. There are 16 residues in the CDR3. In DNA, the CDR3 is TGTGCCAGCAGTTACTCGGGGACACAGGCTAATTCACCCCTCCACTTT. This encodes CASSYSGTQANSPLHF.

The genes are TRBV30 and TRBJ2-3; 10 bases align to TRBD2. V was pared by 0 bases and J by 1 base, with 7 bases of the junction left unmatched. The CDR3 has 17 residues. CDR1 and CDR2 from the germline V gene are GTSNPN and SVGIG (reference sequence). CDR3 coding DNA: TGTGCCTGGAGTGTCTCTAGCGGGGGAGGGGGCACAGATACGCAGTATTTT. It yields the protein CAWSVSSGGGGTDTQYF.

The V and J genes are TRBV6-5 and TRBJ1-1, with 7 bases matching TRBD1. CDR3 size: 15 residues. Per the germline V gene, CDR1 is MNHEY and CDR2 is SVGAGI. Trimming at V came to 8 bases and at J to 1 base, leaving 10 bases not matched to a gene. CDR3 sequence (DNA): TGTGCCAGCGTCAATACAGGGGCCGAGAACACTGAAGCTTTCTTT. Residues: CASVNTGAENTEAFF.

The chain recombines TRBV30 with TRBJ1-1; tentative D call: TRBD1 (6 bases). The CDR3 runs 13 residues. V dropped 5 bases and J dropped 4 bases, with 14 bases sitting between them. CDR1 GTSNPN and CDR2 SVGIG come from the germline V gene (reference sequence). The CDR3 sequence: CAWPGHLGTEAFF. As DNA, the CDR3 is TGTGCCTGGCCGGGACACCTTGGCACTGAAGCTTTCTTT. Full variable domain (missing parts from reference TRBV30 and TRBJ1-1): SQTIHQWPATLVQPVGSPLSLECTVEGTSNPNLYWYRQAAGRGLQLLFYSVGIGQISSEVPQNLSASRPQDRQFILSSKKLLLSDSGFYLCAWPGHLGTEAFFGQGTRLTVV.

The chain links TRBV11-3 to TRBJ2-2; 8 bases map to TRBD1. This CDR3 is built from 16 residues. Germline V CDR1 and CDR2: SGHNT, YENEEA. V lost 5 bases and J lost 5; bases outside the gene matches: 10. Here the CDR3 DNA reads TGTGCCAGCAGCGCGCGGACAGGGAGGAGGACCGGGGAGCTGTTTTTT. Protein: CASSARTGRRTGELFF.

The chain uses TRBV6-5 and TRBJ2-7, with D perhaps matching TRBD1 or TRBD2 (6 bases each). This CDR3 has 15 residues. Between the trimmed V and J ends, which lost 4 bases and 3 bases, there was a span of 16 bases. Germline V gives CDR1 MNHEY, CDR2 SVGAGI. CDR3 loop: CASSSPLGGGYEQYF. As DNA, the CDR3 is TGTGCCAGCAGTTCCCCCCTAGGAGGGGGCTACGAGCAGTACTTC.

This rearrangement joins TRBV7-2 to TRBJ1-3; the D is unclear. V gave up 4 bases and J gave up 5 bases, with 18 bases separating them. The CDR3 is 16 residues long. Germline CDR1 reads SGHTA; CDR2 reads FQGNSA. CDR3 coding DNA: TGTGCCAGCAGCTCCCCCGGGCCCCGAGGGAGAAACACCATATATTTT. Its protein is CASSSPGPRGRNTIYF.

V usage is TRBV6-1 and J usage is TRBJ2-7; TRBD2 agrees at 7 bases. V lost 4 bases to trimming and J lost 2 bases; unmatched junction nucleotides: 8. The CDR3 has 15 amino acids. Germline assignment: CDR1 MNHNS and CDR2 SASEGT. The CDR3, as DNA: TGTGCCAGCAGTGCTCGAGCGGGATCGACCTACGAGCAGTACTTC. Its protein product is CASSARAGSTYEQYF.

The gene calls are TRBV18 and TRBJ2-2, with TRBD1 identical over 12 bases. The J segment lost 8 bases and the V segment lost 3 bases, leaving 7 bases of the junction unmatched. Germline CDR1 reads KGHSH; CDR2 reads LQKENI. CDR3 size: 16 residues. The DNA of the CDR3 is TGTGCCAGCTCACCCCCGGGACAGGGGGCACCGGGGGAGCTGTTTTTT. It codes for CASSPPGQGAPGELFF.

The chain carries TRBV7-9 and TRBJ2-5, with unresolved D. CDR3 size: 18 residues. Germline CDR1 is SEHNR and CDR2 is FQNEAQ (reference sequence). Trimming took 5 bases from V and 4 from J, leaving 26 bases between them. The CDR3 region is CASSPVKRGTAKSETQYF. CDR3 in DNA: TGTGCCAGCAGCCCAGTGAAACGAGGTACGGCCAAGTCAGAGACCCAGTACTTC.

The chain employs TRBV6-5 and TRBJ1-2, with no clear D. The CDR3 contains 13 residues. V was clipped by 6 bases and J by 4 bases, with 12 bases between them. Per the germline V gene, CDR1 is MNHEY and CDR2 is SVGAGI. The CDR3 nucleotides are TGTGCCAGCAGCCCCGTGGCAGGCTATGGCTACACCTTC. Amino acids: CASSPVAGYGYTF.

The count of this clone is one. The V gene is TRBV9, the J gene TRBJ2-1; the D is unclear. V lost 4 bases to trimming and J lost 2 bases, with 10 bases between them. Germline V lookup: CDR1 SGDLS, CDR2 YYNGEE. The CDR3 sequence is 14 residues long. The DNA for the CDR3 is TGTGCCAGCAGCCCACGGACCACCTACAATGAGCAGTTCTTC. This codes for CASSPRTTYNEQFF.

V usage is TRBV5-1 and J usage is TRBJ2-7; D is unresolved. Trimming stripped 1 base from V and 5 bases from J, with 7 bases between. The CDR3 runs 12 residues. In germline, CDR1 is SGHRS, CDR2 YFSETQ. CDR3 loop: CASSLIGHEQYF. Here the CDR3 DNA reads TGCGCCAGCAGCTTGATAGGCCACGAGCAGTACTTC.

The V call is TRBV6-6, the J call TRBJ2-1; 14 bases match TRBD2. After removal of 2 bases from V and 7 bases from J, the junction contained 1 base not matched to a gene. This CDR3 spans 15 amino acids. Germline loops: CDR1 MNHNY, CDR2 SVGAGI (reference sequence). CDR3 sequence (DNA): TGTGCCAGCAGTTACGGGACTAGCGGGAGAAATGAGCAGTTCTTC. This sequence encodes CASSYGTSGRNEQFF.

This clone appeared once. The chain carries TRBV9 and TRBJ2-7, with TRBD2 identical over 8 bases. With V trimmed by 0 bases and J by 3 bases, 5 bases remained unmatched. This CDR3 is built from 15 residues. The V gene's germline CDR1 is SGDLS and CDR2 YYNGEE. The CDR3 DNA reads as TGTGCCAGCAGCGTAGCTGCGAGCGGGAGCTACGAGCAGTACTTC. Amino acids: CASSVAASGSYEQYF.

On this clone itself: Within the sample, other DNA sequences also encode this same CDR3. This chain connects TRBV11-2 to TRBJ2-5; D is uncertain. The CDR3 covers 14 residues. The germline V gene encodes CDR1 SGHAT and CDR2 FQNNGV. V lost 1 base and J 5 bases, leaving 11 bases between the germline ends. The CDR3, as DNA: TGTGCCAGCAGCTTAGGCCCCTTGGGGGAGACCCAGTACTTC. Amino acids: CASSLGPLGETQYF.